The T cell receptor (beta chain) described here comes from a study of T cell changes during pregnancy in multiple sclerosis. The assay was immunoSEQ multiplex PCR, and TCRdb's table has in-frame clones only and misses some. The sample shows about 61,000 clones, approximately 93% of them seen only once. The TCR comes from a female donor with multiple sclerosis, enrolled in a pregnancy study. Sequenced here: CD8+ T cells from peripheral blood mononuclear cells, sampled in the third trimester of pregnancy.

CDR3 DNA: TGTGCCACCAGCAGGAGGAGTCTAGCGAAGTACGAGCAGTACTTC. Protein product: CATSRRSLAKYEQYF. The chain is built from TRBV15 and TRBJ2-7; possible D gene TRBD2, 6 bases. Per germline, CDR1 LNHNV and CDR2 YYDKDF (reference sequence). This CDR3 has 15 amino acids. The ends were cut back, 3 bases at V and 4 bases at J, with 16 bases in the middle.